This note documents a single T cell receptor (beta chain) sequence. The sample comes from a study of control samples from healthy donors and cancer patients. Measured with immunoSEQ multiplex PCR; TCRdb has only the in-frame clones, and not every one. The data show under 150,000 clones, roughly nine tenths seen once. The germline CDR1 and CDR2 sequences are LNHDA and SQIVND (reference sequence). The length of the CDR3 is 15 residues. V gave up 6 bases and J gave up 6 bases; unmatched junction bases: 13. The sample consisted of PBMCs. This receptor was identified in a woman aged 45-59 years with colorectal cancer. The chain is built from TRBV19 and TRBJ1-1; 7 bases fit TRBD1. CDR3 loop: CASRQQGTPNSEAFF. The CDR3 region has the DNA TGTGCCAGTAGACAACAGGGGACCCCCAACTCTGAAGCTTTCTTT.